Listed below are T cell receptor beta chains from one sample, sequenced in a study of blood T cells in healthy people across ages. TCRdb processed the 5' RACE reads anew with MiXCR; each CDR3 protein has one entry. The sample records roughly 500,000 distinct CDR3 sequences, roughly 28% being singletons. Sequencing input: blood. The receptor source for this set is a woman between 70 and 85 years old in good health. CDR3s include the opening cysteine and the closing phenylalanine or tryptophan.

>TRBJ1-6|TRBV20-1
CSANPGDSLNSPLHF
>TRBJ1-2|TRBV11-2
CASSRGQLAFPGGYTF
>TRBJ1-5|TRBV6-1
CASSRITGGVGQPQHF
>NA|TRBV5-1
CASSLGEGGHEQFF
>TRBJ2-2|TRBV24-1
CATSTGSNTGELFF
>TRBJ1-2|TRBV12-3/TRBV12-4
CASRLLTGAGYGYTF
>TRBJ2-3|TRBV20-1
CSARETTTTDTQYF
>TRBJ2-7|TRBV3-1
CASSPGTSGGQYF
>TRBJ1-2|TRBV6-2/TRBV6-3
CASSRGQEYYGYTF
>TRBJ2-5|TRBV18
CASSPPGGVRETQYF
>TRBJ2-7|TRBV7-2
CASSLRDRADEQYF
>TRBJ1-1|TRBV7-6
CASSLDRNPSTEAFF
>TRBJ2-2|TRBV12-3/TRBV12-4
CASRTQGYTGELFF
>TRBJ2-5|TRBV4-2
CASSQGTGLEQYF
>TRBJ2-2|TRBV7-9
CASSLAPQANTGELFF
>TRBJ2-7|TRBV20-1
CSALRGTGAYEQYF
>TRBJ2-1|TRBV6-4
CASSDGTTNEQFF
>TRBJ2-3|TRBV24-1
CATSVGSTDTQYF
>TRBJ1-4|TRBV20-1
CSARDPQGPGEKLLF
>TRBJ1-2|TRBV10-3
CAILGQDSYGYTF
>TRBJ2-1|TRBV12-3/TRBV12-4
CASSKRLSPPSGGTRDEQFF
>NA|TRBV2
CASSAGTGGILSYEQYF
>TRBJ2-3|TRBV9
CASSRRASETDTQYF
>TRBJ2-5|TRBV5-1
CASSLVPSQGAGETQYF
>TRBJ2-6|TRBV5-4
CASSTTDPGANVLTF
>TRBJ2-5|TRBV6-1
CASQRLTGQETQYF
>TRBJ2-5|TRBV7-2
CASSLGGRVETQYF
>TRBJ1-4|TRBV4-3
CASSAQRVNEKLFF
>TRBJ2-2|TRBV5-1
CASSLGIQPGELFF
>TRBJ2-7|TRBV29-1
CSVFRDSYEQYF
>TRBJ2-2|TRBV12-3/TRBV12-4
CASSLADGANTGELFF
>NA|TRBV7-2
CASSLFSRGENEQFF
>TRBJ2-1|TRBV9
CASSLVPREYNEQFF
>TRBJ2-5|TRBV20-1
CSVSARETQYF
>TRBJ1-1|TRBV10-3
CAISEGPKSPEAFF
>TRBJ2-3|TRBV12-3/TRBV12-4
CASRPPQLTDTQYF
>TRBJ1-4|TRBV25-1
CASSESPRKEKLFF
>TRBJ2-1|TRBV29-1
CSPFPLCSYNEQFF
>TRBJ2-3|TRBV5-1
CASSLEPAGTDTQYF
>TRBJ1-6|TRBV2
CASSEQVGGLPLHF
>TRBJ2-3|TRBV6-5
CASSYTGRFSDTQYF